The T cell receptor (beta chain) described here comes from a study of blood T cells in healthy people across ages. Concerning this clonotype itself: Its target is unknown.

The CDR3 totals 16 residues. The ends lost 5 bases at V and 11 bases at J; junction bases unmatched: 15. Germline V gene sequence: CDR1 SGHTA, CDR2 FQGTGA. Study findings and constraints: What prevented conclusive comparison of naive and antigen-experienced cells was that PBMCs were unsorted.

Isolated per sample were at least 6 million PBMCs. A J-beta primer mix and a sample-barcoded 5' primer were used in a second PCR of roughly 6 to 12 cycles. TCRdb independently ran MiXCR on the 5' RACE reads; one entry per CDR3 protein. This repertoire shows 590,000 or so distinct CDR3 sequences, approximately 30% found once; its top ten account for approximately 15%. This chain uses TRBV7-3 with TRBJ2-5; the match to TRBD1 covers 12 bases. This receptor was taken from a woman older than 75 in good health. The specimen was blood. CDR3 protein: CASSQGQGARRNEQYF. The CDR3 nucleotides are TGTGCCAGCAGCCAGGGACAGGGGGCGCGTCGTAATGAGCAGTACTTC. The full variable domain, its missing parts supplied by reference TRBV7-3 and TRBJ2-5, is GAGVSQTPSNKVTEKGKYVELRCDPISGHTALYWYRQSLGQGPEFLIYFQGTGAADDSGLPNDRFFAVRPEGSVSTLKIQRTERGDSAVYLCASSQGQGARRNEQYFGPGTRLLVL.